This section outlines one T cell receptor (beta chain) sequence together with its context. The CDR3 consists of 17 residues. V shed 4 bases and J 0 bases; nucleotides not matched to a gene: 7. Germline V gene lookup returns CDR1 LGHNA and CDR2 YNFKEQ. Profiled with immunoSEQ multiplex PCR; TCRdb holds only in-frame clones, not every one. This sample has some 90,000 clones, with approximately 80% found just once. This entry comes from a study of blood T cell repertoires in COVID-19. The V gene is TRBV4-2, the J gene TRBJ2-7, with TRBD2 identical over 12 bases. This receptor was identified in a woman in her seventies with acute or convalescent COVID-19. Input material: peripheral blood. The DNA for the CDR3 is TGTGCCAGCAGCCCATCCCCGGGACTAGCGGGCTCCTACGAGCAGTACTTC. Its translation is CASSPSPGLAGSYEQYF.